The entry that follows covers one T cell receptor (beta chain) sequence. This entry is derived from a study of blood T cell repertoires in COVID-19. For the study at large: The cDNA or gDNA used as material had been derived from T cells, B-cell-depleted T cells, or PBMCs.

Authors' processing steps: How many nucleated cells were present was estimated from reference gene primer amplification. Here immunoSEQ multiplex PCR was the method, and the copy in TCRdb shows in-frame clones only, minus some. Clone size and the V and J calls come from that table; the DNA yielded D and trimming. The profile shows approximately 75,000 clones, around 80% of them singletons. The trim removed 2 bases at V and 5 bases at J, leaving 4 bases unmatched. Germline CDR1 MNHNY, CDR2 SVGAGI (reference sequence). This CDR3 has 14 residues. This TCR was sampled from an elderly woman with acute or convalescent COVID-19. Sequencing was done on a sample of peripheral blood. This chain joins TRBV6-6 and TRBJ1-1, with 8 bases fitting TRBD1. The CDR3 protein is CASSYLDRDTEAFF. CDR3 sequence (DNA): TGTGCCAGCAGTTACCTGGACAGGGATACTGAAGCTTTCTTT.